This entry lists 23 T cell receptor beta chains sequenced from one sample in a study of molecular identifiers for immune sequencing clone quantification. TCRdb processed the PCR reads anew with MiXCR; each CDR3 protein has one entry. The repertoire has just under 650,000 distinct CDR3 sequences, 15% to 20% of them found once; the top ten carry around 0.9%. The sequencing sample was made of naive CD8+ T cells from blood, with Jurkat cell RNA spiked in. The subset was: FACS-sorted CD8+CD4-CCR7+CD45RA+ naive T cells. The receptors here all came from a human donor in good health. Some libraries in this study had Jurkat cell RNA spiked in.

This clonotype came up many times. The V gene is TRBV4-1, the J gene TRBJ1-1; D unresolved. Germline assignment: CDR1 MGHRA and CDR2 YSYEKL. V lost 0 bases to trimming and J lost 0 bases, with 8 bases between them. The CDR3 sequence is 15 residues long. CDR3 region: CASSQEAGMNTEAFF. In DNA, the CDR3 is TGCGCCAGCAGCCAAGAGGCAGGCATGAACACTGAAGCTTTCTTT.

This chain uses TRBV30 with TRBJ2-7, with TRBD2 matching 10 bases. The germline V gene encodes CDR1 GTSNPN and CDR2 SVGIG (reference sequence). CDR3 length: 14 residues. V shed 4 bases, J shed 2 bases, and the junction held 5 bases outside the gene matches. CDR3 bases: TGTGCCTGGATTCGAAGCGGGGGGGCCTACGAGCAGTACTTC. This codes for CAWIRSGGAYEQYF.

This clonotype has ten or more counts. V usage is TRBV13 and J usage is TRBJ2-4, with D tentatively TRBD2 (6 bases). V shed 3 bases and J shed 7 bases, with 13 bases lying between them. The length of the CDR3 is 14 residues. Germline assignment: CDR1 PRHDT and CDR2 FYEKMQ (reference sequence). The CDR3 reads CASSFELAGNIQYF. The CDR3 nucleotides are TGTGCCAGCAGCTTCGAACTAGCCGGTAACATTCAGTACTTC.

This clonotype was seen many times. V usage is TRBV5-5 and J usage is TRBJ1-5, with 11 bases matching TRBD1. V shed 3 bases, J shed 7 bases, and the junction held 9 bases outside the gene matches. Germline V CDR1 and CDR2: SGHKS, YYEKEE (reference sequence). The CDR3 has 16 residues. CDR3 sequence (DNA): TGTGCCAGCAGCTCCGGACAGGGGGCTGGATGGCAGCCCCAGCATTTT. Its translation: CASSSGQGAGWQPQHF.

The sample holds many counts of this clonotype. The chain employs TRBV21-1 and TRBJ2-5; the table's D call, TRBD1, was not checked against the DNA. TRBV21-1 has pseudogene status. This CDR3 is 13 amino acids long. CDR3 sequence: CASRDRAQETQYF. For the CDR3, the DNA is TGTGCCAGCCGGGACAGGGCCCAAGAGACCCAGTACTTC.

This clonotype has a count of ten or more. The rearrangement links TRBV5-4 to TRBJ2-7; TRBD2 might be the D (5 bases). Germline assignment: CDR1 SGHNT and CDR2 YYREEE (reference sequence). The CDR3 contains 15 residues. V lost 0 bases to trimming and J lost 4 bases, with 14 bases between them. The CDR3 region has the DNA TGTGCCAGCAGCTTGGGGACGGACCGGACTTACGAGCAGTACTTC. This codes for CASSLGTDRTYEQYF. Combining the CDR3 with reference TRBV5-4 and TRBJ2-7 gives the whole variable domain ETGVTQSPTHLIKTRGQQVTLRCSSQSGHNTVSWYQQALGQGPQFIFQYYREEENGRGNFPPRFSGLQFPNYSSELNVNALELDDSALYLCASSLGTDRTYEQYFGPGTRLTVT.

The chain carries TRBV30 and TRBJ2-3, with D tentatively TRBD1 (6 bases). This CDR3 has 16 residues. Trimming removed 2 bases at V and 1 base at J, with 16 bases between. Per germline, CDR1 GTSNPN and CDR2 SVGIG (reference sequence). The CDR3 loop reads CAWSTPWTDGTDTQYF. In nucleotides, the CDR3 is TGTGCCTGGAGTACACCTTGGACAGATGGCACAGATACGCAGTATTTT.

This clonotype was recorded many times. The gene calls are TRBV7-2 and TRBJ2-3; D perhaps matches TRBD1 (6 bases). Trimming removed 4 bases from V and 5 bases from J, with 13 bases in between. CDR3 size: 14 residues. Germline V gives CDR1 SGHTA, CDR2 FQGNSA. The CDR3 bases are TGTGCCAGCAGCTCCCCAGGGGTTGTAGATACGCAGTATTTT. It encodes CASSSPGVVDTQYF.

In this sample, this clonotype turned up many times. The chain couples TRBV6-2 or TRBV6-3 to TRBJ2-7; D is unclear. Looked up from germline, CDR1 is MNHEY and CDR2 is SVGEGT. The V end was cut by 4 bases, the J end by 3 bases, with 10 bases between. CDR3 length: 13 residues. DNA for the CDR3: TGTGCCAGCAGTTCGGTCAGCTTCTACGAGCAGTACTTC. Its translation: CASSSVSFYEQYF.

The chain joins TRBV28 to TRBJ2-2; D is uncertain. Per the germline V gene, CDR1 is MDHEN and CDR2 is SYDVKM. Trimming cost V 2 bases and J 2 bases, with 6 bases left between them. The CDR3 sequence is 14 residues long. In nucleotides, the CDR3 is TGTGCCAGCAGTTTACCAGGAAACACCGGGGAGCTGTTTTTT. Encoded protein: CASSLPGNTGELFF. The full variable domain, in which reference TRBV28 and TRBJ2-2 provide the parts outside the CDR3, is DVKVTQSSRYLVKRTGEKVFLECVQDMDHENMFWYRQDPGLGLRLIYFSYDVKMKEKGDIPEGYSVSREKKERFSLILESASTNQTSMYLCASSLPGNTGELFFGEGSRLTVL.

This clonotype has more than one count but fewer than ten. The V call is TRBV19, the J call TRBJ2-1; weak D call: TRBD2 (6 bases). Looked up from germline, CDR1 is LNHDA and CDR2 is SQIVND (reference sequence). The CDR3 is made up of 14 amino acids. V was clipped by 5 bases and J by 10 bases, with 18 bases between them. The chain's CDR3 is CASSWGLHDGEQFF. CDR3 nucleotides: TGTGCCAGTAGTTGGGGACTCCATGATGGGGAGCAGTTCTTC. Full variable domain (missing parts from reference TRBV19 and TRBJ2-1): DGGITQSPKYLFRKEGQNVTLSCEQNLNHDAMYWYRQDPGQGLRLIYYSQIVNDFQKGDIAEGYSVSREKKESFPLTVTSAQKNPTAFYLCASSWGLHDGEQFFGPGTRLTVL.

This clonotype was counted at least ten times. The rearrangement joins TRBV6-1 to TRBJ2-7; 8 bases map to TRBD1. CDR1 is MNHNS, CDR2 SASEGT, per germline. J was trimmed by 6 bases and V by 7 bases; bases with no gene match: 2. The CDR3 spans 11 residues. The CDR3 nucleotides are TGTGCCAGCACAGGACAGGGCGAGCAGTACTTC. It specifies CASTGQGEQYF.

This clonotype was counted a single time. This clone may be a read error of a much larger clone one base away. This chain links TRBV4-3 with TRBJ2-1; D may correspond to TRBD1 or TRBD2 (5 bases each). The CDR3 sequence is 13 residues long. The germline V and J ends were trimmed by 4 bases and 8 bases, with 12 bases remaining between them. The germline gives CDR1 LGHNA, CDR2 YSLEER. CDR3: CASSPGRDYEQFF. The DNA for the CDR3 is TGCGCCAGCAGCCCAGGGAGAGACTATGAGCAGTTCTTC.

As concerns this clonotype: This may arise from a read error, as a much more abundant clone is one base away. CDR3 nucleotide sequence: TGTGCCAGCAGTTCCAACAGGGACTCCTACGAGCAGTACTTC. Its protein product is CASSSNRDSYEQYF. The chain couples TRBV5-3 to TRBJ2-7, with D possibly being TRBD1 (6 bases). TRBV5-3 is placed among ORFs of uncertain function. The V end was cut by 8 bases, the J end by 0 bases, with 15 bases between. The CDR3 covers 14 residues.

This clonotype was counted ten times or more. The rearrangement links TRBV10-3 to TRBJ2-3; either TRBD1 or TRBD2 may supply D (5 bases each). Germline V gene sequence: CDR1 ENHRY, CDR2 SYGVKD. The CDR3 totals 16 residues. The ends were cut back, 0 bases at V and 0 bases at J, with 10 bases in the middle. Here the CDR3 reads CAISESEGTSTDTQYF. The CDR3 DNA follows: TGTGCCATCAGTGAGTCTGAGGGGACGAGCACAGATACGCAGTATTTT.

This clonotype was detected many times. This chain links TRBV5-1 with TRBJ2-1; 9 bases align to TRBD1. The germline gives CDR1 SGHRS, CDR2 YFSETQ. This CDR3 comprises 15 residues. V was clipped by 4 bases and J by 7 bases; unmatched bases: 9. CDR3 residues: CASSRTRDRANEQFF. CDR3 bases: TGCGCCAGCAGCCGGACCCGGGACAGGGCGAATGAGCAGTTCTTC.

Points on this clonotype: A much more abundant neighbour one base away suggests this may be a read error. The chain links TRBV20-1 to TRBJ1-2; 7 positions agree with TRBD1. Losses at the gene ends were 5 bases for V and 4 bases for J; bases not matched to a gene: 4. Per germline, CDR1 DFQATT and CDR2 SNEGSKA (reference sequence). This CDR3 has 12 amino acids. Written as DNA, the CDR3 is TGCAGTGCTCATGGACAGGCCTATGGCTACACCTTC. Translated: CSAHGQAYGYTF.

This clonotype was observed a single time. The junction shows a germline mismatch at one end, possibly a read error. CDR3 sequence reads: CASSFSTGRSYEQCF. CDR3 nucleotide sequence: TGTGCCAGCAGTTTCTCGACAGGCCGCTCCTACGAGCAGTGCTTC. The gene calls are TRBV27 and TRBJ2-7; maybe TRBD1 (6 bases). Germline loops: CDR1 MNHEY, CDR2 SMNVEV (reference sequence). The CDR3 runs to 15 residues.

This clonotype was observed many times. The chain combines TRBV12-3 or TRBV12-4 with TRBJ2-7; 7 bases agree with TRBD1. V shed 5 bases, J shed 4 bases, and the junction held 5 bases outside the gene matches. This CDR3 contains 13 residues. This chain's CDR3 is CASSNGQDYEQYF. The CDR3 coding sequence is TGTGCCAGCAGTAATGGACAGGATTACGAGCAGTACTTC.

A note on this clonotype: The junction shows a germline mismatch at one end, possibly a read error. As DNA, the CDR3 is TGTGCCGGCAGTCCCCTGGGCCCCACAGGGGGGAGCACAGATACACAGTATTTT. Protein product: CAGSPLGPTGGSTDTQYF. The chain is built from TRBV27 and TRBJ2-3; the match to TRBD1 covers 8 bases. The length of the CDR3 is 18 residues. The germline V gene has CDR1 MNHEY and CDR2 SMNVEV (reference sequence).

This clonotype was seen repeatedly, ten times or more. This sequence joins TRBV6-2 or TRBV6-3 and TRBJ2-7; D unresolved. Germline lookup yields CDR1 MNHEY and CDR2 SVGEGT. V was cut by 6 bases and J by 0 bases, with 15 bases left in between. This CDR3 has 15 amino acids. As DNA, the CDR3 is TGTGCCAGCAGCCCCGGACGGACGAGCTCCTACGAGCAGTACTTC. It yields the protein CASSPGRTSSYEQYF.

With regard to this clonotype: Because it lacks the conserved phenylalanine or tryptophan at the end, this CDR3 is likely a read error. CDR3 amino acids: CASSQVSGVLGPTNEKLFS. The CDR3 coding sequence is TGCGCCAGCAGCCAAGTGTCGGGAGTGTTGGGCCCCACTAATGAAAAACTGTTTTCT. The genes are TRBV4-1 and TRBJ1-4; D is ambiguous. The germline gives CDR1 MGHRA, CDR2 YSYEKL. Trimming removed 1 base at V and 2 bases at J, with 20 bases between. The CDR3 runs to 19 residues.

About this clonotype: A much larger clone is a single base away; this may be a read error. The CDR3 spells CASSAEYQGDTQYF. CDR3 DNA sequence: TGTGCCAGCTCGGCCGAATACCAGGGAGATACGCAGTATTTT. The rearrangement joins TRBV6-5 to TRBJ2-3, with a weak D call TRBD1 (5 bases). The germline V and J ends were trimmed by 8 bases and 5 bases, with 17 bases remaining between them. The CDR3 is 14 residues long. Germline CDR1 MNHEY, CDR2 SVGAGI.